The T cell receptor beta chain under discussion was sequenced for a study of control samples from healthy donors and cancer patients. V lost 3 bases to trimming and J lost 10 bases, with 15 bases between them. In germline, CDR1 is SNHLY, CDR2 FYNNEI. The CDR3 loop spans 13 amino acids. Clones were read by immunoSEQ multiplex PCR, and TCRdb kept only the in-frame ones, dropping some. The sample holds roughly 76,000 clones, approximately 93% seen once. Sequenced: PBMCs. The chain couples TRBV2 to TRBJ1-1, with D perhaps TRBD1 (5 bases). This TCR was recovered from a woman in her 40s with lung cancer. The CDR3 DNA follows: TGTGCCAGCAGTGAGACAGATGGAAGGCGAGCTTTCTTT. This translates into CASSETDGRRAFF.